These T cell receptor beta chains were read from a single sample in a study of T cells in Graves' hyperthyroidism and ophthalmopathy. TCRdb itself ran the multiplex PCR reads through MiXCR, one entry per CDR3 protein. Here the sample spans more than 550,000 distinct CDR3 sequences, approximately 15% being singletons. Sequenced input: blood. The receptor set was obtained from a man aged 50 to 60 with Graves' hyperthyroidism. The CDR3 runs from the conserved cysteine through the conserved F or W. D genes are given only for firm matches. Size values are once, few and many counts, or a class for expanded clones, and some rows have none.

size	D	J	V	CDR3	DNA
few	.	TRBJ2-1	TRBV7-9	CASTSVQGLDEQFF	TGTGCCAGCACCTCAGTGCAGGGGCTAGATGAGCAGTTCTTC
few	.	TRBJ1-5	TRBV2	CATGRGGNQPQHF	TGTGCCACCGGACGGGGAGGCAATCAGCCCCAGCATTTT
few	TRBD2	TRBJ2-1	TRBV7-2	CASSLGTSGTFNEQFF	TGTGCCAGCAGCTTAGGGACTAGCGGGACTTTTAATGAGCAGTTCTTC
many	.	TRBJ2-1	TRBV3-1	CASSQVAEQFF	TGTGCCAGCAGCCAAGTAGCAGAGCAGTTCTTC
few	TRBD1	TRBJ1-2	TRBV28	CASSYLGTGPSGYTF	TGTGCCAGCAGCTATCTTGGGACAGGGCCTAGTGGCTACACCTTC
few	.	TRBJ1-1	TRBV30	CAWSVTGALLEAFF	TGTGCCTGGAGTGTAACGGGGGCGCTTCTTGAAGCTTTCTTT
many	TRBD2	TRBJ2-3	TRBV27	CASSSGTSGRADTQYF	TGTGCCAGCAGTTCCGGGACTAGCGGGAGAGCAGATACGCAGTATTTT
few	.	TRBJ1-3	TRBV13	CASSGRVSGNTIYF	TGTGCCAGCAGCGGTCGGGTCTCTGGAAACACCATATATTTT
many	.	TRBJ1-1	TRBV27	CASRSWGNTEAFF	TGTGCCAGCAGGTCGTGGGGGAACACTGAAGCTTTCTTT
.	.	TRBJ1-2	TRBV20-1	CSARPRHGYTF	TGCAGTGCCAGACCGCGGCATGGCTACACCTTC
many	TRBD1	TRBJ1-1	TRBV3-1	CASSTDREAFF	TGTGCCAGCAGCACGGACAGGGAAGCTTTCTTT
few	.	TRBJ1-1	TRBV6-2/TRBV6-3	CASSYLEADTEAFF	TGTGCCAGCAGTTATTTGGAGGCAGACACTGAAGCTTTCTTT
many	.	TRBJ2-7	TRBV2	CASSETAGSSYEQYF	TGTGCCAGCAGTGAAACGGCAGGGAGCTCCTACGAGCAGTACTTC
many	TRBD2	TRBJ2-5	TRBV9	CASSVGGAGQRIQYF	TGTGCCAGCAGCGTAGGGGGAGCGGGGCAGAGGATCCAGTACTTC
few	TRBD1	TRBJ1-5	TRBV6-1	CASRAGQGNQPQHF	TGTGCCAGCAGGGCGGGACAGGGCAATCAGCCCCAGCATTTT
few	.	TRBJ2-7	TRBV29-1	CSVYQGYYEQYF	TGCAGCGTTTACCAGGGTTACTACGAGCAGTACTTC
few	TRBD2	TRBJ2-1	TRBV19	CASSFYSGRGYNEQFF	TGTGCCAGTAGTTTCTATAGCGGGAGGGGGTACAATGAGCAGTTCTTC
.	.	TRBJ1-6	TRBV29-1	CSVREGFYNSPLHF	TGCAGCGTCCGAGAGGGATTTTATAATTCACCCCTCCACTTT
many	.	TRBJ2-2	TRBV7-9	CASSSLGGTGTGELFF	TGTGCCAGCAGCTCCTTAGGTGGGACGGGGACCGGGGAGCTGTTTTTT
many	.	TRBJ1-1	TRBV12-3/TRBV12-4	CASSFVYSRQILNTEAFF	TGTGCCAGCAGTTTCGTGTACAGCCGACAAATCTTGAACACTGAAGCTTTCTTT
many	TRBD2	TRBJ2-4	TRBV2	CASSAVAGVAKNIQYF	TGTGCCAGCAGCGCCGTGGCGGGGGTAGCCAAAAACATTCAGTACTTC
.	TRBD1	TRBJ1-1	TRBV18	CASSPQAGGYGEAFF	TGTGCCAGCTCACCACAGGCAGGGGGCTACGGTGAAGCTTTCTTT